This T cell receptor (beta chain) was captured by sequencing in a study of OX40 agonist ivuxolimab in advanced cancers. TCRdb keeps only in-frame clones here, not all; method: immunoSEQ multiplex PCR. Of about 40,000 clones in the sample, roughly 91% were seen once. CDR3 length: 16 amino acids. V shed 4 bases, J shed 1 base, and the junction held 8 bases outside the gene matches. Germline V CDR1 and CDR2: SGHRS, YFSETQ. This material consisted of CD4+ or CD8+ T cells sorted from blood, taken in a trial of the OX40 agonist ivuxolimab. The receptor was derived from an adult with an advanced solid tumor such as melanoma, head and neck, liver or kidney cancer. The J gene is TRBJ1-5, the V gene TRBV5-1, with 7 positions matching TRBD1. Written as DNA, the CDR3 is TGCGCCAGCAGCGTGTTACCGGGACAGAGCAATCAGCCCCAGCATTTT. Protein product: CASSVLPGQSNQPQHF. Full variable domain (outside the CDR3, taken from reference TRBV5-1 and TRBJ1-5): KAGVTQTPRYLIKTRGQQVTLSCSPISGHRSVSWYQQTPGQGLQFLFEYFSETQRNKGNFPGRFSGRQFSNSRSEMNVSTLELGDSALYLCASSVLPGQSNQPQHFGDGTRLSIL.